This T cell receptor beta chain came from a study of blood T cell repertoires in COVID-19. Whole-study context: The United States, Italy and Spain supplied acute and convalescent COVID-19 samples.

Germline V CDR1 and CDR2: SQVTM, ANQGSEA. CDR3 length: 13 amino acids. Trimming cost V 6 bases and J 9 bases; bases outside gene matches: 11. Libraries were prepared by immunoSEQ multiplex PCR; TCRdb keeps only in-frame clonotypes and omits some of them. The data contain some 320,000 clones, 65% to 90% of them seen just once; the ten biggest clones take up around 6.9%. The chain combines TRBV29-1 with TRBJ2-7; 10 bases are a match to TRBD1. The sequenced material came from peripheral blood. The source of this sequence is a human donor in a cohort sampled during active COVID-19. Written as DNA, the CDR3 is TGCAGCGTGCAAGGGGGACAGGGGACCTGGCAGTACTTC. Residues: CSVQGGQGTWQYF.